The rows below give T cell receptor beta chains drawn from one sample of a study of beta chain features in type 1 diabetes. Sequencing was performed with immunoSEQ multiplex PCR; in TCRdb, only in-frame clones are kept and a portion is missing. The sample consists of hundreds of thousands of clones, 68% of them appearing once. The material sequenced was naive CD4+ T cells from blood. The receptors shown here come from a man aged 25 to 40 in good health. Each CDR3 is given with its conserved first and last residue. Fields, in order: clone size, V gene, D gene, J gene, CDR3 DNA, CDR3 protein. D genes are given only for firm matches. Clone size, where shown, is once, few, many, or a class for clones that have expanded.

once,TRBV18,-,TRBJ2-7,TGTGCCAGCTCACCGGGGCAGACCTACGAGCAGTACTTC,CASSPGQTYEQYF
few,TRBV29-1,TRBD1,TRBJ2-1,TGCAGCGTTGAAAAATTAAGACAGGGCGGTGAGCAGTTCTTC,CSVEKLRQGGEQFF
-,TRBV7-2,-,TRBJ2-5,TGTGCCAGCAGCTGCGGCCGGACAGCGGGTGTGGCCCAGTACTTC,CASSCGRTAGVAQYF
-,TRBV28,-,TRBJ2-7,TGTGCCAGCAGTATCCCTAGCTCCTACGAGCAGTACTTC,CASSIPSSYEQYF
-,TRBV4-1,TRBD1,TRBJ1-1,TGTGCCAGCAGCGTACACAGGGGTAGCACTGAAGCTTTCTTT,CASSVHRGSTEAFF
few,TRBV25-1,-,TRBJ2-5,TGTGCCAGCAGTGAGCATACAGGGTCTCAAGAGACCCAGTACTTC,CASSEHTGSQETQYF
-,TRBV25-1,TRBD2,TRBJ2-1,TGTGCCAGCAGTGAGCGGGAGTTGGCTGAGCAGTTCTTC,CASSERELAEQFF
-,TRBV14,TRBD2,TRBJ2-2,TGTGCCAGCAGCCCGCTAGCGGGTTACACCGGGGAGCTGTTTTTT,CASSPLAGYTGELFF
-,TRBV11-2,-,TRBJ1-6,TGTGCCAGCAGCTTAGATGGAGGCAGGGGCAGGGCACCCCTCCACTTT,CASSLDGGRGRAPLHF
few,TRBV30,TRBD2,TRBJ2-3,TGTGCCTGGAGTGTAACTAGCGGACTCACAGATACGCAGTATTTT,CAWSVTSGLTDTQYF
few,TRBV30,-,TRBJ2-2,TGTGCCTGGGGTTACGCCGGGGAGCTGTTTTTT,CAWGYAGELFF
-,TRBV20-1,-,TRBJ2-1,TGCAGTGCTAGAGATCTCAATGAGCAGTTCTTC,CSARDLNEQFF
few,TRBV7-2,TRBD2,TRBJ2-3,TGTGCCAGCAGCCTTAGCGGGAACTCAGATACGCAGTATTTT,CASSLSGNSDTQYF
-,TRBV29-1,-,TRBJ1-3,TGCAGCGTTACGGACGGGAGCTCTGGAAACACCATATATTTT,CSVTDGSSGNTIYF
once,TRBV10-3,TRBD2,TRBJ2-1,TGTGCCATCAGTCCGCGGGAGGTAGCGCGGACCCACAATGAGCAGTTCTTC,CAISPREVARTHNEQFF
few,TRBV6-1,-,TRBJ2-7,TGTGCCAGCAGTGAACTTTCAGTTTTCGGGGGGCAGTACTTC,CASSELSVFGGQYF
-,TRBV7-2,TRBD1,TRBJ2-3,TGTGCCAGCAGCTCCGGACAGGGCTTAACAGATACGCAGTATTTT,CASSSGQGLTDTQYF
-,TRBV7-8,-,TRBJ1-2,TGTGCCAGCAGCACTAGGATACCAGGGTTAGGCTACACCTTC,CASSTRIPGLGYTF
-,TRBV10-3,-,TRBJ2-7,TGTGCCATCAGTGGGGGAACCGGACACGAGCAGTACTTC,CAISGGTGHEQYF
-,TRBV7-9,-,TRBJ2-3,TGTGCCAGCAGTTATACCTTGGGCACAGATACGCAGTATTTT,CASSYTLGTDTQYF
-,TRBV19,-,TRBJ2-1,TGTGCCAGTAGTATGGAGAGGACTTACTACAATGAGCAGTTCTTC,CASSMERTYYNEQFF
-,TRBV7-2,-,TRBJ2-4,TGTGCCAGCAGCTTAGCCGGGGTGGCAAAAAACATTCAGTACTTC,CASSLAGVAKNIQYF
-,TRBV4-3,-,TRBJ1-2,TGCGCCAGCAGCCAAGACAGGGACTATGGCTACACCTTC,CASSQDRDYGYTF